This T cell receptor beta chain was found in a study of T-cell reconstitution after alpha-beta-depleted transplantation in children (dated by TCRdb to 2015 to 2016). General notes on the study: The study quantitatively tracked T-cell immune reconstitution after TCRalphabeta/CD19-depleted allogeneic hematopoietic cell transplantation in children using TCR repertoire profiling.

In regard to this clonotype: Its antigen is not yet known. The sample holds no much larger clone one base away, and base qualities are not on file.

From cysteine to phenylalanine, the CDR3 is 15 amino acids long. Left in the record is the CDR3 DNA by itself, 45 bases read in frame from the first base. CDR1 and CDR2, per the germline V gene, are SGHVS and FNYEAQ. The germline ends are 11 bases apart after V is trimmed by 5 bases and J by 0 bases. The method was PCR. The sequencer listed for this sample is Illumina HiSeq 2500. TCR library preparation used molecular barcoding, with unique molecular identifiers applied to normalize quantification of the TCRbeta repertoire. The raw public data were reprocessed by TCRdb itself: fastp quality trimming at Q25, MiXCR clonotype calling, in-frame beta chains only. When rows share a CDR3 protein, they turn into one entry using the most common DNA and genes. This sample holds about 360,000 distinct CDR3 sequences; about an eighth were observed only once. The ten largest clones capture around 4.5% of the sample.

The receptor was derived from a human donor who donated a stem cell graft to a child with Fanconi anemia. The chain is assembled from TRBV7-6 and TRBJ1-3; confidence is insufficient to name the D gene. The input for sequencing was PBMCs, taken from the stem cell graft. The base sequence is TGTGCCAGCAGCCAACAGCTATTCTCTGGAAACACCATATATTTT. Its protein reads: CASSQQLFSGNTIYF. Where the CDR3 stops, the reference TRBV7-6 and TRBJ1-3 genes take over; the full variable domain is GAGVSQSPRYKVTKRGQDVALRCDPISGHVSLYWYRQALGQGPEFLTYFNYEAQQDKSGLPNDRFSAERPEGSISTLTIQRTEQRDSAMYRCASSQQLFSGNTIYFGEGSWLTVV.